This section outlines one T cell receptor beta chain sequence together with its context. Its matching antigen is unknown. The junction differs from germline at one of its ends, possibly a read error. Germline CDR1 reads SEHNR; CDR2 reads FQNEAQ (reference sequence). This CDR3 region has 14 residues. In each sample, at least 6.5 million PBMCs were isolated. Together with a sample-barcoded 5' primer, a J-beta primer mix was included in a second PCR lasting roughly 6 to 12 cycles. Via MiXCR, TCRdb re-called the 5' RACE reads, giving one row per CDR3 protein. The repertoire holds 1.5 million to 2 million distinct CDR3 sequences, with 25% to 30% as singletons. The data were obtained in a study of blood T cells in healthy people across ages. About the research overall: Capturing about one barcoded beta molecule per two T cells was achieved by template switching.

Notes on the study in general: The study found TCR beta diversity correlated strongly with naive T cell percentage.

This sequence was found in a young woman in good health. The sample consisted of blood. The rearrangement joins TRBV7-9 to TRBJ2-5, with TRBD1 matching over 9 bases. The J call is doubtful: the DNA matches TRBJ2-7 better. The CDR3 loop reads CAGSLTGGWDEQYF. The CDR3 DNA follows: TGTGCCGGCAGCCTGACAGGGGGTTGGGACGAGCAGTACTTC.